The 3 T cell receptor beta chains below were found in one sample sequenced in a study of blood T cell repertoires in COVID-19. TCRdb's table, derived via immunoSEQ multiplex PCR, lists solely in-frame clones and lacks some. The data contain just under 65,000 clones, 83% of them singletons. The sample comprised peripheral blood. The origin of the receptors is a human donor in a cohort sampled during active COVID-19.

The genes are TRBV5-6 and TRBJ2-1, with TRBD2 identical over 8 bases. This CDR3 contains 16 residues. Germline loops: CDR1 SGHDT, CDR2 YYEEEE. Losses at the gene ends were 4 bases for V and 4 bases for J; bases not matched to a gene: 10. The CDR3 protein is CASSRAGTRGYNEQFF. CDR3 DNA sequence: TGTGCCAGCAGCCGGGCCGGGACTAGAGGTTACAATGAGCAGTTCTTC. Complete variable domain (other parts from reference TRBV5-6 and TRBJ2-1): DAGVTQSPTHLIKTRGQQVTLRCSPKSGHDTVSWYQQALGQGPQFIFQYYEEEERQRGNFPDRFSGHQFPNYSSELNVNALLLGDSALYLCASSRAGTRGYNEQFFGPGTRLTVL.

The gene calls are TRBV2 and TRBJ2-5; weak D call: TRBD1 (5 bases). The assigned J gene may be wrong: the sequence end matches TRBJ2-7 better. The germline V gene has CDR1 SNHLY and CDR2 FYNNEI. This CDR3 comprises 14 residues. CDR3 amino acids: CASKGSQDTYEQYF. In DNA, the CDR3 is TGTGCCAGCAAGGGGTCACAGGACACCTACGAGCAGTACTTC.

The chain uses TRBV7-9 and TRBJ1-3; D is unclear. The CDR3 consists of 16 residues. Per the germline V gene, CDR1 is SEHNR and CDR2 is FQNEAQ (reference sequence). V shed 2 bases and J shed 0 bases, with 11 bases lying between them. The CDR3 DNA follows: TGTGCCAGCAGCTTACCCGGGTTTAGCTCTGGAAACACCATATATTTT. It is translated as CASSLPGFSSGNTIYF.